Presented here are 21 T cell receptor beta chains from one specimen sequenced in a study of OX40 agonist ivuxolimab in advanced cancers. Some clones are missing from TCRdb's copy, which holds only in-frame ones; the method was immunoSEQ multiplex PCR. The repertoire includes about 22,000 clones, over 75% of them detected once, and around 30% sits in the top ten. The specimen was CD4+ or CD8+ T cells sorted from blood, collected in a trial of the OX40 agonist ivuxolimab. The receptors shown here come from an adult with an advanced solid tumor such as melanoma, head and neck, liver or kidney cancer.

Written as DNA, the CDR3 is TGTGCCAGTAGTATTAGGGCGGTAGGTAGCCAAGAGACCCAGTACTTC. It encodes CASSIRAVGSQETQYF. This sequence joins TRBV19 and TRBJ2-5; D is ambiguous. Trimming stripped 3 bases from V and 1 base from J, with 15 bases between. The CDR3 is 16 amino acids. CDR1 is LNHDA, CDR2 SQIVND, per germline (reference sequence).

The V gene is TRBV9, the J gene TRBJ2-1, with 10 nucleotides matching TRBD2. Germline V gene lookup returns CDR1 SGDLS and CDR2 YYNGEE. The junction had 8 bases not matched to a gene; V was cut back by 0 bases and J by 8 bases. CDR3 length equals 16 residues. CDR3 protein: CASSVARTSGFYEQFF. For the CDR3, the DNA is TGTGCCAGCAGCGTAGCTAGGACTAGCGGCTTTTATGAGCAGTTCTTC.

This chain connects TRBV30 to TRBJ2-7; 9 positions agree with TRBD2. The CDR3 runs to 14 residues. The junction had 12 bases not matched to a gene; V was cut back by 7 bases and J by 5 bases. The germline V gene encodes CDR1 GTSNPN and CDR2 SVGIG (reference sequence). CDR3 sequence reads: CAYRGVAGVDEQYF. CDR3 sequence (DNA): TGTGCCTACCGAGGGGTAGCGGGAGTAGACGAGCAGTACTTC. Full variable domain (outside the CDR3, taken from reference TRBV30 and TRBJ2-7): SQTIHQWPATLVQPVGSPLSLECTVEGTSNPNLYWYRQAAGRGLQLLFYSVGIGQISSEVPQNLSASRPQDRQFILSSKKLLLSDSGFYLCAYRGVAGVDEQYFGPGTRLTVT.

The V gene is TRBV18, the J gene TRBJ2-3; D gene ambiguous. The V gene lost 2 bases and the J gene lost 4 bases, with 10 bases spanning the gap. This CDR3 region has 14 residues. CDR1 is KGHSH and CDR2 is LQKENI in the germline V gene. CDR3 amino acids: CASSPEDFSDTQYF. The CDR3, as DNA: TGTGCCAGCTCACCAGAAGACTTCTCAGATACGCAGTATTTT.

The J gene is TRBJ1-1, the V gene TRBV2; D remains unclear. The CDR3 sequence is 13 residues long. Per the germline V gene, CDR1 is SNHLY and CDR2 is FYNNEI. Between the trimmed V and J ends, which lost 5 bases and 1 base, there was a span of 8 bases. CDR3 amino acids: CASSQPENTEAFF. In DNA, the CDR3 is TGTGCCAGCAGTCAACCGGAGAACACTGAAGCTTTCTTT.

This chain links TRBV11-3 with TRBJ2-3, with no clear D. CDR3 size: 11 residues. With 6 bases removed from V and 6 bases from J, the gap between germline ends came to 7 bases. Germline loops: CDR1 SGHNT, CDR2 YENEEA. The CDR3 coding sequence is TGTGCCAGCAGGACTGGGGATACGCAGTATTTT. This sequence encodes CASRTGDTQYF.

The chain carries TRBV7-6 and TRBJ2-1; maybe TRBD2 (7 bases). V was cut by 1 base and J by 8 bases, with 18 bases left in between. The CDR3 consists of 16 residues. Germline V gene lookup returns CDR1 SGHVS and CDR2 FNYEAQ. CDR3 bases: TGTGCCAGCAGCTTAGTGTTTAGGGGGAGGGCTCATGAGCAGTTCTTC. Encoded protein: CASSLVFRGRAHEQFF. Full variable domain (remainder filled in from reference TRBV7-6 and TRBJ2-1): GAGVSQSPRYKVTKRGQDVALRCDPISGHVSLYWYRQALGQGPEFLTYFNYEAQQDKSGLPNDRFSAERPEGSISTLTIQRTEQRDSAMYRCASSLVFRGRAHEQFFGPGTRLTVL.

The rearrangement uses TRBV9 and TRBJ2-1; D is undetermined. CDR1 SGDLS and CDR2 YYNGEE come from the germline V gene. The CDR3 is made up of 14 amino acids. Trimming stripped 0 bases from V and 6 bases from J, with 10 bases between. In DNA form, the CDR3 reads TGTGCCAGCAGCGTAGCGGCTGGCCCCAATGAGCAGTTCTTC. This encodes CASSVAAGPNEQFF.

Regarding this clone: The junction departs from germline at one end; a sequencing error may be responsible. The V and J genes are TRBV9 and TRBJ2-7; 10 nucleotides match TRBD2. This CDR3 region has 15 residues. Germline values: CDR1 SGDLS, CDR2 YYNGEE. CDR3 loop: CASSVGGSGRYGQYF. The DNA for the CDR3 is TGTGCCAGCAGCGTAGGCGGTAGCGGGAGGTACGGGCAGTACTTC.

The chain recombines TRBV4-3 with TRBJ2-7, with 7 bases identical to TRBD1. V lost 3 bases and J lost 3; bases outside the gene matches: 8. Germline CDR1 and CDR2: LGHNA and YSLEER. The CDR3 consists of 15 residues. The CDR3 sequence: CASSQRQGPDYEQYF. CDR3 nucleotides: TGCGCCAGCAGCCAGCGACAGGGCCCCGACTACGAGCAGTACTTC.

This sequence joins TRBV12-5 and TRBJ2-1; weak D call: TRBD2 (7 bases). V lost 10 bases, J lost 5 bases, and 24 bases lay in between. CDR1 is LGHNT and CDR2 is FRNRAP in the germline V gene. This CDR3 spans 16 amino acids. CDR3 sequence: CATLGGAGRGDNEQFF. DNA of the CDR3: TGTGCTACCTTGGGAGGAGCGGGGAGGGGGGACAATGAGCAGTTCTTC.

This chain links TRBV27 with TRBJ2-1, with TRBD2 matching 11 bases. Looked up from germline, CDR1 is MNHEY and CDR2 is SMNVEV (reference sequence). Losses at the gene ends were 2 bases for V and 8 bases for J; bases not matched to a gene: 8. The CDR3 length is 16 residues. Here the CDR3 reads CASSLGLAGARYEQFF. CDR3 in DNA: TGTGCCAGCAGTTTAGGACTAGCGGGTGCCCGATATGAGCAGTTCTTC.

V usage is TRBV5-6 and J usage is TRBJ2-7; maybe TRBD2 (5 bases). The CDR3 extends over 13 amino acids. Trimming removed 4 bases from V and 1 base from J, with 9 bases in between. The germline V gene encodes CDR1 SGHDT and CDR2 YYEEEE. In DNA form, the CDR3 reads TGTGCCAGCAGCCCGGGGAATTCCTACGAGCAGTACTTC. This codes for CASSPGNSYEQYF.

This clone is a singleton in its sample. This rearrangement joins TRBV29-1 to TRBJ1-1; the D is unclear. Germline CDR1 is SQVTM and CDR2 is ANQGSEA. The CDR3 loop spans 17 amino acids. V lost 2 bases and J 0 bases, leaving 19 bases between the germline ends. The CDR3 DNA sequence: TGCAGCGTTGAAACCCTGGTCGGAGAGACCGTGAACACTGAAGCTTTCTTT. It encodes CSVETLVGETVNTEAFF.

The CDR3 region has the DNA TGTGCAAGTCGCCCCACCCCGACTAGCGGGAGGGAGGGCTCCTACGAGCAGTACTTC. Translating it yields CASRPTPTSGREGSYEQYF. V gene TRBV12-2 combines with J gene TRBJ2-7; the table assigns TRBD2, which was not confirmed against the DNA. TRBV12-2 is given as a pseudogene. This CDR3 has 19 residues.

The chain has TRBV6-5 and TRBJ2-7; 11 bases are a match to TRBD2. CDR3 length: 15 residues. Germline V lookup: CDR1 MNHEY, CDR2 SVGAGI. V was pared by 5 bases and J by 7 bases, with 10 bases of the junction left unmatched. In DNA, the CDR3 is TGTGCCAGCAGTGCCCAACTAGCGGGAGACGGGGAGCAGTACTTC. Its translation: CASSAQLAGDGEQYF.

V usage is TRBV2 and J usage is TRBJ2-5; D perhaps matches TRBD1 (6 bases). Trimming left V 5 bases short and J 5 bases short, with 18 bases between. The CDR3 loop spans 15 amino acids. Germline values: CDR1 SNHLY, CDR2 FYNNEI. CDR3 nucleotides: TGTGCCAGCAGTTTTAGGCAGGGGCTACGGGAGACCCAGTACTTC. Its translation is CASSFRQGLRETQYF.

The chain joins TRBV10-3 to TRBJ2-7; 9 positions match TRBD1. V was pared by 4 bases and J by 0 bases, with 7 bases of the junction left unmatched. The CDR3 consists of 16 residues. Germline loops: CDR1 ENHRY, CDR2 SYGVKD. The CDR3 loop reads CAISVAGGQGSYEQYF. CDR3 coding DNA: TGTGCCATCAGTGTCGCCGGGGGACAGGGCTCCTACGAGCAGTACTTC.

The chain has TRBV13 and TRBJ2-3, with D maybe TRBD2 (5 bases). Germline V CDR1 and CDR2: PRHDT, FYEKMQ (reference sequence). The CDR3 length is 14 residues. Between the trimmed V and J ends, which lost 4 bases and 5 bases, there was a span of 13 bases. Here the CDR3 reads CASSSGAEEDTQYF. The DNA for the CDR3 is TGTGCCAGCAGCTCGGGTGCGGAGGAAGATACGCAGTATTTT.

CDR3 sequence (DNA): TGTGCCAGCAGCACACTAGCGGGAGAGGCAAATGGCCCCTACGAGCAGTACTTC. Encoded protein: CASSTLAGEANGPYEQYF. This chain links TRBV7-9 with TRBJ2-7, with TRBD2 identical over 11 bases. CDR1 SEHNR and CDR2 FQNEAQ come from the germline V gene (reference sequence). Germline trimming cut 5 bases from V and 2 bases from J; bases unmatched to any gene: 14. The CDR3 runs 18 residues.

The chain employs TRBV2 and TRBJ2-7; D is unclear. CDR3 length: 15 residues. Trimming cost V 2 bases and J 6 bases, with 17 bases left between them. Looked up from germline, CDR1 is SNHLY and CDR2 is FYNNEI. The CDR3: CASSESTSHWCEQYF. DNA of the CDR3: TGTGCCAGCAGTGAAAGCACCAGCCATTGGTGCGAGCAGTACTTC. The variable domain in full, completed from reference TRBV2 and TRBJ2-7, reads EPEVTQTPSHQVTQMGQEVILRCVPISNHLYFYWYRQILGQKVEFLVSFYNNEISEKSEIFDDQFSVERPDGSNFTLKIRSTKLEDSAMYFCASSESTSHWCEQYFGPGTRLTVT.